The rows below give T cell receptor beta chains drawn from one sample of a study of early T cells in non-severe SARS-CoV-2 infection. TCRdb analysed the 5' RACE reads with MiXCR anew, one entry per CDR3 protein. The table records about 61,000 distinct CDR3 sequences, roughly a tenth of them present only once. The specimen was whole blood. The receptor source for this set is an adult who was a healthcare worker with PCR-confirmed SARS-CoV-2 infection or an uninfected control (not recorded which). The CDR3 runs from the conserved cysteine through the conserved F or W. A D gene is named only where the DNA matches it firmly. Only part of the rows carry a size: once, few, many, or a class if the clone is expanded.

TRBJ1-5	TRBV5-1	TRBD1	many	CASSLNLGQGPSAQHF	TGCGCCAGCAGCTTAAATTTGGGACAGGGCCCATCAGCCCAGCATTTT
TRBJ2-3	TRBV7-3	TRBD1	NA	CASSLGDREADTQYF	TGTGCCAGCAGCTTGGGCGACAGGGAAGCAGATACGCAGTATTTT
TRBJ2-1	TRBV20-1	TRBD2	many	CSASFAGGASSYNEQFF	TGCAGTGCTAGTTTTGCGGGGGGCGCAAGCTCCTACAATGAGCAGTTCTTC
TRBJ2-3	TRBV12-3/TRBV12-4	NA	NA	CASRTGTDTQYF	TGTGCCAGCAGGACAGGCACAGATACGCAGTATTTT
TRBJ2-3	TRBV7-8	NA	many	CASSSDTSGTQYF	TGTGCCAGCAGCTCCGACACTAGTGGTACGCAGTATTTT
TRBJ2-2	TRBV7-8	TRBD1	few	CASSRGTANTGELFF	TGTGCCAGCTCCCGTGGGACAGCGAACACCGGGGAGCTGTTTTTT
TRBJ1-3	TRBV30	NA	few	CAWSVSNSGNTIYF	TGTGCCTGGAGTGTATCGAACTCTGGAAACACCATATATTTT
TRBJ1-6	TRBV5-5	NA	few	CASSMSGGHNSPLHF	TGTGCCAGCAGCATGAGCGGAGGTCATAATTCACCCCTCCACTTT
TRBJ2-2	TRBV5-5	NA	NA	CASSLGRGKSGELFF	TGTGCCAGCAGCCTCGGAAGGGGGAAATCCGGGGAGCTGTTTTTT
TRBJ2-3	TRBV20-1	TRBD2	NA	CSAPSGGNTDTQYF	TGCAGTGCTCCGAGCGGGGGTAACACAGATACGCAGTATTTT
TRBJ2-2	TRBV6-6	NA	few	CASSYTRDTGELFF	TGTGCCAGCAGTTACACGAGGGACACCGGGGAGCTGTTTTTT
TRBJ2-2	TRBV7-9	NA	many	CASSLGPGELFF	TGTGCCAGCAGCTTAGGTCCCGGGGAGCTGTTTTTT
TRBJ1-2	TRBV4-1	NA	many	CASSQAQGYYGYTF	TGCGCCAGCAGCCAAGCACAAGGTTACTATGGCTACACCTTC
TRBJ2-5	TRBV29-1	TRBD2	few	CSVVSSGETQYF	TGCAGCGTTGTGTCTAGCGGAGAGACCCAGTACTTC
TRBJ2-5	TRBV12-3/TRBV12-4	NA	few	CASSNLERETQYF	TGTGCCAGCAGTAATCTAGAAAGGGAGACCCAGTACTTC
TRBJ1-1	TRBV7-8	NA	few	CASSGSYSGGDTEAFF	TGTGCCAGCAGCGGCTCATACTCCGGGGGAGACACTGAAGCTTTCTTT
TRBJ2-2	TRBV11-3	TRBD1	NA	CASSLHRGSGELFF	TGTGCCAGCAGCTTGCACAGGGGTTCTGGGGAGCTGTTTTTT
TRBJ2-5	TRBV20-1	TRBD2	NA	CSARPVAGGDIETQYF	TGCAGTGCTAGACCCGTAGCGGGGGGGGACATAGAGACCCAGTACTTC
TRBJ1-4	TRBV20-1	TRBD1	many	CSAADRPDEKLFF	TGCAGTGCCGCGGACAGGCCGGATGAAAAACTGTTTTTT
TRBJ2-3	TRBV5-1	NA	few	CASRSVGQSTDTQYF	TGCGCCAGCAGATCTGTTGGGCAGTCCACAGATACGCAGTATTTT
TRBJ2-5	TRBV4-1	NA	many	CASSQEPPTVLQETQYF	TGCGCCAGCAGCCAAGAACCCCCAACCGTCCTCCAAGAGACCCAGTACTTC
TRBJ1-5	TRBV7-2	NA	few	CASSTLQGIQPQHF	TGTGCCAGCAGTACACTCCAGGGGATTCAGCCCCAGCATTTT
TRBJ2-2	TRBV27	NA	NA	CASRGQGNTGELFF	TGTGCCAGCCGGGGGCAGGGGAACACCGGGGAGCTGTTTTTT
TRBJ2-3	TRBV7-8	NA	NA	CASSSSRVLADTQYF	TGTGCCAGCAGCTCCTCCAGGGTCTTGGCAGATACGCAGTATTTT
TRBJ2-2	TRBV20-1	TRBD1	NA	CSARDTTGAQLNTGELFF	TGCAGTGCTAGAGATACCACAGGGGCCCAATTAAACACCGGGGAGCTGTTTTTT
TRBJ1-1	TRBV12-3/TRBV12-4	NA	NA	CASSPAGQNTEAFF	TGTGCCAGCAGTCCCGCGGGCCAGAACACTGAAGCTTTCTTT
TRBJ1-4	TRBV3-1	NA	few	CASSQGSQSEKLFF	TGTGCCAGCAGCCAAGGATCTCAGAGTGAAAAACTGTTTTTT
TRBJ2-3	TRBV10-2	NA	few	CASSAVGADTQYF	TGCGCCAGCTCGGCGGTGGGGGCAGATACGCAGTATTTT
TRBJ1-1	TRBV6-6	TRBD1	few	CASSYSRGEAFF	TGTGCCAGCAGTTACTCCAGGGGGGAAGCTTTCTTT
TRBJ1-5	TRBV7-8	NA	NA	CASSKLRTTEYSNQPQHF	TGTGCCAGCAGTAAACTCCGGACAACCGAATATAGCAATCAGCCCCAGCATTTT
TRBJ1-2	TRBV21-1	NA	many	CASSKLNSNYGYTF	TGTGCCAGCAGCAAATTGAACAGCAACTATGGCTACACCTTC
TRBJ2-5	TRBV20-1	NA	few	CSATGETQYF	TGCAGTGCTACAGGCGAGACCCAGTACTTC
TRBJ2-1	TRBV19	NA	NA	CASSMTTPPGEQFF	TGTGCCAGTAGTATGACTACCCCTCCGGGTGAGCAGTTCTTC
TRBJ2-1	TRBV5-1	NA	few	CASSLNYNEQFF	TGCGCCAGCAGCTTGAATTACAATGAGCAGTTCTTC
TRBJ1-1	TRBV29-1	TRBD1	many	CSTEQGANTEAFF	TGCAGCACCGAACAGGGGGCTAACACTGAAGCTTTCTTT
TRBJ2-1	TRBV5-5	NA	NA	CASSLSAGYNEQFF	TGTGCCAGCAGCTTATCGGCAGGGTACAATGAGCAGTTCTTC
TRBJ1-1	TRBV9	NA	NA	CASSPSGAETEAFF	TGTGCCAGCAGCCCCTCCGGGGCAGAAACTGAAGCTTTCTTT
TRBJ2-5	TRBV19	NA	NA	CASSISPGQKETQYF	TGTGCCAGTAGTATAAGTCCCGGGCAGAAAGAGACCCAGTACTTC
TRBJ2-5	TRBV7-2	NA	NA	CASSQTGRSLETQYF	TGTGCCAGCAGCCAGACAGGTCGGTCGCTGGAGACCCAGTACTTC
TRBJ2-1	TRBV11-2	TRBD2	many	CASSPRSGGTYNEQFF	TGTGCCAGCAGCCCCCGTAGCGGGGGGACTTACAATGAGCAGTTCTTC
TRBJ2-1	TRBV9	NA	few	CASSVDSSYNEQFF	TGTGCCAGCAGCGTAGACAGCTCCTACAATGAGCAGTTCTTC